The sequence of this TCR beta chain was determined in a study of blood T cell repertoires in COVID-19. Study-wide background: Samples came from the United States, Italy and Spain, spanning acute and convalescent COVID-19. T cells, B-cell-depleted T cells, or PBMCs provided the cDNA or gDNA that served as material.

Produced via immunoSEQ multiplex PCR; TCRdb's table is partial and in-frame only. Counted here are 90,000 to 150,000 clones, 55% to 75% occurring once; the ten biggest clones make up more than 0.75%. Germline assignment: CDR1 GTSNPN and CDR2 SVGIG (reference sequence). The CDR3 spans 15 residues. Trimming removed 3 bases at V and 6 bases at J, with 17 bases between. Material for sequencing was peripheral blood. This receptor was obtained from a human donor with acute or convalescent COVID-19. The donor label of this sample is uncertain. The chain couples TRBV30 to TRBJ1-4; D is ambiguous. CDR3 DNA sequence: TGTGCCTGGAGCCCTAGCAACCCGGGGTATGAAAAACTGTTTTTT. Its protein product is CAWSPSNPGYEKLFF.